This T cell receptor beta chain was observed in a study of shared clonotypes between healthy human individuals. Study summary: Two female and a few male donors aged 18 to 49 were enrolled.

Germline V gene data show CDR1 as MNHNS and CDR2 as SASEGT. The CDR3 is 13 amino acids. V was clipped by 4 bases and J by 5 bases, with 12 bases between them. The table came from immunoSEQ multiplex PCR; TCRdb's copy has only in-frame clones and leaves some out. The sample lists around 2,000,000 clones, about 95% seen once, with roughly 1% in the top ten. Selected positively for CCR7 and CD45RO-negative, naive CD8 cells excluded terminally differentiated effector memory CD45RA+ cells. Whole-study findings and limits: Among non-shared clonotypes, generation probabilities were lower than among those shared by all four donors.

With respect to this clone: Its antigen remains unidentified.

This chain joins TRBV6-1 and TRBJ2-7; D is ambiguous. The TCR comes from a man in his late teens or twenties in good health. Source material: naive CD8+ T cells sorted from blood. This CDR3 is CASSGSQAHEQYF. DNA of the CDR3: TGTGCCAGCAGTGGTTCTCAGGCCCACGAGCAGTACTTC.